The present TCR beta chain was sequenced within a study of Ad26.COV2.S vaccination and SARS-CoV-2 variants. Treatment of the sample: about 20 received Ad26.COV2.S at low or high dose, single or two shots; roughly five received placebo; per-sample allocation not given. Each sample was drawn 63 days after the first injection (of vaccine or placebo). This CDR3 is 15 amino acids long. The J segment lost 2 bases and the V segment lost 4 bases, leaving 7 bases of the junction unmatched. Germline V gives CDR1 LGHDT, CDR2 YNNKEL (reference sequence). Sequencing used immunoSEQ multiplex PCR; TCRdb keeps in-frame clones, though not all of them. Found here are about 420,000 clones, 88% of them singletons; the top ten hold about 3.5%.

The chain is built from TRBV3-1 (or the pseudogene TRBV3-2) and TRBJ2-5; 7 bases line up with TRBD2. The TCR was taken from a person between 18 and 65 years old who received the Ad26.COV2.S COVID-19 vaccine or a placebo. Sequenced here: peripheral blood, sampled in a trial of Ad26.COV2.S vaccine versus placebo. In nucleotides, the CDR3 is TGTGCCAGCAGCCCCGGGAGCGGGGTTCAAGAGACCCAGTACTTC. Protein: CASSPGSGVQETQYF.